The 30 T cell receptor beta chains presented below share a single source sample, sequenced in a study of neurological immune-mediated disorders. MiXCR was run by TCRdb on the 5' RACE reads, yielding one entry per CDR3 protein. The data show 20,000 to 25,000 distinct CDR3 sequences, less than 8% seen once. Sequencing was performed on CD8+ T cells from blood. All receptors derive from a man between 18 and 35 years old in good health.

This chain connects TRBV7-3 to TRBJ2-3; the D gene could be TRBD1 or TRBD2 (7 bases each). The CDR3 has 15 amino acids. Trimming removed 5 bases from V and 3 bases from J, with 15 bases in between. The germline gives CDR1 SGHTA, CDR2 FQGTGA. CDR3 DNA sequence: TGTGCCAGCAGCCTAAGACAGGGAGGGACAGATACGCAGTATTTT. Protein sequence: CASSLRQGGTDTQYF.

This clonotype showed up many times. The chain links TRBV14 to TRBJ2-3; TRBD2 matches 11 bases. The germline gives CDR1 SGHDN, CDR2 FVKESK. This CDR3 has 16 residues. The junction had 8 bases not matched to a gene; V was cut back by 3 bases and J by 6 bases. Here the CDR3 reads CASSHRLAGIGDTQYF. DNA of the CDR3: TGTGCCAGCAGCCACCGACTAGCGGGGATAGGGGATACGCAGTATTTT.

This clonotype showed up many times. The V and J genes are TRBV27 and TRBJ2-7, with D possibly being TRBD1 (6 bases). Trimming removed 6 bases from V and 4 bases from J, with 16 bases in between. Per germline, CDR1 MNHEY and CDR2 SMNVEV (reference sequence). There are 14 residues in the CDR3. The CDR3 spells CASRTDRTAYEQYF. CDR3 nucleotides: TGTGCCAGCAGAACCGACAGGACGGCATACGAGCAGTACTTC.

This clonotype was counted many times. CDR3 in DNA: TGTGCCAGCAGTTACTCGGCCAGTTTGAGCTCCTACGAGCAGTACTTC. This encodes CASSYSASLSSYEQYF. The rearrangement joins TRBV6-6 to TRBJ2-7; D gene ambiguous. Per the germline V gene, CDR1 is MNHNY and CDR2 is SVGAGI (reference sequence). This CDR3 region has 16 residues. Between the trimmed V and J ends, which lost 0 bases and 0 bases, there was a span of 12 bases.

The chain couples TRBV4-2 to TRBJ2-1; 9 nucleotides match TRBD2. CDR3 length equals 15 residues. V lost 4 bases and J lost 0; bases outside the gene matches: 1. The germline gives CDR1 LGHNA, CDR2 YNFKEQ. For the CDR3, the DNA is TGTGCCAGCAGCCCAGCGGGGGGCTCCTACAATGAGCAGTTCTTC. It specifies CASSPAGGSYNEQFF.

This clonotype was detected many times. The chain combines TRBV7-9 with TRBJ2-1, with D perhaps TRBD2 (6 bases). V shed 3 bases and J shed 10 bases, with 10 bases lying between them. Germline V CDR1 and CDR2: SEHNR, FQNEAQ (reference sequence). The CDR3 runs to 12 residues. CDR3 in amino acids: CASSFGGVEQFF. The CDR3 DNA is TGTGCCAGCAGCTTCGGCGGGGTCGAGCAGTTCTTC.

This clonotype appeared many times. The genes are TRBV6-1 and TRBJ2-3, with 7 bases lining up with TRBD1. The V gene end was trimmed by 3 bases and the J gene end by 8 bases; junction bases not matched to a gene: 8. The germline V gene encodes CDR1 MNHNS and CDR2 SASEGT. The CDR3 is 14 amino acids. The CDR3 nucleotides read TGTGCCAGCAGTGAGACAGGGAGTTCGCCTACGCAGTATTTT. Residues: CASSETGSSPTQYF.

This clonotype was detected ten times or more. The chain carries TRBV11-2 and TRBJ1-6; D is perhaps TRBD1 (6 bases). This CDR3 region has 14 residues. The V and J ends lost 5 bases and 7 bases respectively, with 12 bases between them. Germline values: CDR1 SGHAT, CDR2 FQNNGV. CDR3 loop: CASSPDSGNSPLHF. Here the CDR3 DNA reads TGTGCCAGCAGCCCGGACAGCGGGAATTCACCCCTCCACTTT.

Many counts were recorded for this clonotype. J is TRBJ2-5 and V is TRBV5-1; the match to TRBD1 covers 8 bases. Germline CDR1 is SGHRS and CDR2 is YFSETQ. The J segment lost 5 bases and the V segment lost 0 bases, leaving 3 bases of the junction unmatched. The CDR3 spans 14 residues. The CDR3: CASSLAGGLETQYF. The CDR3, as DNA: TGCGCCAGCAGCTTGGCAGGGGGCCTGGAGACCCAGTACTTC.

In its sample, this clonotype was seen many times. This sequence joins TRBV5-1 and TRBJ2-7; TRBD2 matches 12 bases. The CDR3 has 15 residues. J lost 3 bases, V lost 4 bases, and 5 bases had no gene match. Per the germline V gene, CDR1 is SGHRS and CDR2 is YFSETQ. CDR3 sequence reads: CASSRRTSGDYEQYF. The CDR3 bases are TGCGCCAGCAGCCGACGGACTAGCGGGGACTACGAGCAGTACTTC.

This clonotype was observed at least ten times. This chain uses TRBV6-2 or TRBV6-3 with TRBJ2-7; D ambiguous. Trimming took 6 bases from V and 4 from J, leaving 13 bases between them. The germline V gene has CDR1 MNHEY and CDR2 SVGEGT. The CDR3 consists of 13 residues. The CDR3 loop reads CASSDRPPYEQYF. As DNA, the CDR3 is TGTGCCAGCAGCGACCGACCCCCATACGAGCAGTACTTC.

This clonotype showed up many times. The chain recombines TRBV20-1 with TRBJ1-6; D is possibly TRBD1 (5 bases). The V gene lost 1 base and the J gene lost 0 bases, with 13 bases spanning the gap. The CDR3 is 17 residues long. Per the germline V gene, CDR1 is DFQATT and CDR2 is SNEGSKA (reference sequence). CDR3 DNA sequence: TGCAGTGCTAGAGGGGACTCAAAGAGCTCCTATAATTCACCCCTCCACTTT. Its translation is CSARGDSKSSYNSPLHF.

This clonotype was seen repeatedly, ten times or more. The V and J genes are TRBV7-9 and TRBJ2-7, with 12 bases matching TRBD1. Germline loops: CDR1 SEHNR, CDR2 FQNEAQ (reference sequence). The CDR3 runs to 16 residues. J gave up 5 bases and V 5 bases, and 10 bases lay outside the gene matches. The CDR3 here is CASSPDGTGGLHEQYF. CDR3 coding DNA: TGTGCCAGCAGCCCGGACGGGACAGGGGGCCTTCACGAGCAGTACTTC.

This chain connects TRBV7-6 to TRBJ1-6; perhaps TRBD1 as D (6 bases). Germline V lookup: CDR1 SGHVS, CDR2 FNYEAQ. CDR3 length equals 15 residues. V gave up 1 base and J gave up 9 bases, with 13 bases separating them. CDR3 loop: CASSLGRGGSSPLHF. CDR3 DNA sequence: TGTGCCAGCAGCTTAGGCAGGGGAGGAAGTTCACCCCTCCACTTT.

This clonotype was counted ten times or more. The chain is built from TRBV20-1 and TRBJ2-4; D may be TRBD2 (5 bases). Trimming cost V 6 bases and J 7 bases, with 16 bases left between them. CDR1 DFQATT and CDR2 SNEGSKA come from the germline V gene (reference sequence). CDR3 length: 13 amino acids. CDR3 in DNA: TGCAGTGCCCCGTTCGGGGTCGATAACATTCAGTACTTC. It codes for CSAPFGVDNIQYF.

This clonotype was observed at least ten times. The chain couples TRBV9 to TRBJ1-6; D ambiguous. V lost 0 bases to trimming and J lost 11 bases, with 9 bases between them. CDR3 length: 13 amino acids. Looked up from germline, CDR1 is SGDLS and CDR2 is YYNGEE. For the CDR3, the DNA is TGTGCCAGCAGCGTAGGGGGATCGACACCCCTCCACTTT. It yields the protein CASSVGGSTPLHF.

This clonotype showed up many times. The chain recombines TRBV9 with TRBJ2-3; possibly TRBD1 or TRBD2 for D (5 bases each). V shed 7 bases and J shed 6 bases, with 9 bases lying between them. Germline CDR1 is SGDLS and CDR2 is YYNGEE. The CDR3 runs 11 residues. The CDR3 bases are TGTGCCAGCGGGACCACGGATACGCAGTATTTT. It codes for CASGTTDTQYF.

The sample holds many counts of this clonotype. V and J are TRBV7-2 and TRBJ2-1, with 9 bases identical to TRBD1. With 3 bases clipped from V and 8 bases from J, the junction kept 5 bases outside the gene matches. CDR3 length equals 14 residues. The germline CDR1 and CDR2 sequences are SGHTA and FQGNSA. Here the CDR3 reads CASSFGTGIDEQFF. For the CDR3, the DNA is TGTGCCAGCAGCTTCGGGACAGGGATAGATGAGCAGTTCTTC.

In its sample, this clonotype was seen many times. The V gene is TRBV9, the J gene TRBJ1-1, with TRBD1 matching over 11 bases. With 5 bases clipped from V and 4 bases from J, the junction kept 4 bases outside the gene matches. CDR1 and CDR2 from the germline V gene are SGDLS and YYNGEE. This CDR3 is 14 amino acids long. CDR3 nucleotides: TGTGCCAGCAGAGGGACAGGGGGGAGCACTGAAGCTTTCTTT. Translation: CASRGTGGSTEAFF.

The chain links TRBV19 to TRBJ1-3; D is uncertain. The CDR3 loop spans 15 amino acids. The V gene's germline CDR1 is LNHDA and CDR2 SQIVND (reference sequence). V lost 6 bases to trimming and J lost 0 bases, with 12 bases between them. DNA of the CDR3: TGTGCCAGTAGCCCCCCCGGCTACTCTGGAAACACCATATATTTT. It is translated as CASSPPGYSGNTIYF.

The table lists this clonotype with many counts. The CDR3 sequence: CSARPAGGATDTQYF. The CDR3 DNA reads as TGCAGTGCTAGGCCAGCGGGGGGGGCGACAGATACGCAGTATTTT. The chain combines TRBV20-1 with TRBJ2-3; 10 bases line up with TRBD2. In germline, CDR1 is DFQATT, CDR2 SNEGSKA (reference sequence). Trimming at V came to 3 bases and at J to 3 bases, leaving 6 bases not matched to a gene. The CDR3 spans 15 residues.

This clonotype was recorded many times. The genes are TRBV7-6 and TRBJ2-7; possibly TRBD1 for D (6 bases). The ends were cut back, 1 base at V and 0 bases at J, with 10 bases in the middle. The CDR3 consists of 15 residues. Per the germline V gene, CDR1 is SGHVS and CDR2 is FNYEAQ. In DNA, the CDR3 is TGTGCCAGCAGCTTAGAGGGGGTCCCCTCCTACGAGCAGTACTTC. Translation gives CASSLEGVPSYEQYF.

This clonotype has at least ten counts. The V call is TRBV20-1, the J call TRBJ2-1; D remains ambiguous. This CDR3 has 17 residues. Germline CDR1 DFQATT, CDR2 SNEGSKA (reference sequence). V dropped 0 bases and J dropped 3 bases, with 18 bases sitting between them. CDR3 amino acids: CSARDLAQPNYYNEQFF. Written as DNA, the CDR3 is TGCAGTGCTAGAGATCTCGCACAGCCAAATTACTACAATGAGCAGTTCTTC.

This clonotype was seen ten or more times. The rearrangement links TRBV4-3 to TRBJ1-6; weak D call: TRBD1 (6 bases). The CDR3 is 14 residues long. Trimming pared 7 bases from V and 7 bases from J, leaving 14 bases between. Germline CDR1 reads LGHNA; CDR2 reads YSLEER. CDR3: CASTSNRENSPLHF. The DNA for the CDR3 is TGCGCCAGCACTAGTAACAGGGAAAATTCACCCCTCCACTTT.

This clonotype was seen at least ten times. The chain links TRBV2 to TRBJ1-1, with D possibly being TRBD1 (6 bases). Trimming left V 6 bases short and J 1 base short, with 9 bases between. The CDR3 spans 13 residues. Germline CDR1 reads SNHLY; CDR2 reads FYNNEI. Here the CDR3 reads CASRATGNTEAFF. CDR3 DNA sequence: TGTGCCAGCAGAGCGACAGGGAACACTGAAGCTTTCTTT.

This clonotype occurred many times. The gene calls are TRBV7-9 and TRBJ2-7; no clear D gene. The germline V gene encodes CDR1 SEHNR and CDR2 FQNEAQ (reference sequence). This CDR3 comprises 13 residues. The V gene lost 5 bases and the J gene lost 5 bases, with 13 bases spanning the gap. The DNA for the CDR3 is TGTGCCAGCAGCGGATCGGACCGCGACGAGCAGTACTTC. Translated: CASSGSDRDEQYF.

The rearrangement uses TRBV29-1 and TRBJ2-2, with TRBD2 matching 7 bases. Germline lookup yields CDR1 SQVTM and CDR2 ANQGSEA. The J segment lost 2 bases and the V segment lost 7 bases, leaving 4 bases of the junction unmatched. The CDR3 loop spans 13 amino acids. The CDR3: CSAGTTNTGELFF. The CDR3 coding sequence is TGCAGCGCCGGGACTACCAACACCGGGGAGCTGTTTTTT.

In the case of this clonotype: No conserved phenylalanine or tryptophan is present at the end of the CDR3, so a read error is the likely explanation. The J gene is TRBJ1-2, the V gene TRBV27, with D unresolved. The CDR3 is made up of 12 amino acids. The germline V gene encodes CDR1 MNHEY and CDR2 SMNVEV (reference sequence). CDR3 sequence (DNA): TGTACCAGCAGTCCGGGTTGGGGAGGCTACACCTTA. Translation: CTSSPGWGGYTL.

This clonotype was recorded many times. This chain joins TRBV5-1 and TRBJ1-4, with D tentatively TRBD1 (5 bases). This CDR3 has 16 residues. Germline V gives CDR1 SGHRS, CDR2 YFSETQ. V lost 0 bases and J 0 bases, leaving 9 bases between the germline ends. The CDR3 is CASSLGDSSTNEKLFF. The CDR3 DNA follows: TGCGCCAGCAGCTTGGGCGACAGCTCAACTAATGAAAAACTGTTTTTT.

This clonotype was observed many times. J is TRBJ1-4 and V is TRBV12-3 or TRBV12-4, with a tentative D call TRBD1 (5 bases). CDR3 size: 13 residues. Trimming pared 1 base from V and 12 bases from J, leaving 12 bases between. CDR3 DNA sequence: TGTGCCAGCAGTTTAGAGGACGGGGCTGAACTGTTTTTT. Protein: CASSLEDGAELFF.